These 20 T cell receptor beta chains were all obtained from the same sample, sequenced in a study of cytomegalovirus exposure and HLA in healthy donors. It was with 60 Vbeta and 13 Jbeta primers that the PCR ran. Assay: immunoSEQ multiplex PCR; the TCRdb copy retains only in-frame clones and omits some. Seen here are about 160,000 clones, about four fifths observed once, and the top ten hold more than 0.85%. The specimen was PBMCs. These receptors came from a young man in good health and CMV-seronegative.

This clone showed up just a few times. The J gene is TRBJ2-5, the V gene TRBV6-1, with D possibly being TRBD2 (5 bases). The CDR3 spans 14 residues. V was trimmed by 7 bases and J by 5 bases, leaving 17 bases between them. Germline V lookup: CDR1 MNHNS, CDR2 SASEGT. CDR3 DNA: TGTGCCAGCACCCTGGGAGACATTGGGGAGACCCAGTACTTC. Translation: CASTLGDIGETQYF.

V is TRBV27 and J is TRBJ1-2; 7 bases align to TRBD1. The CDR3 is made up of 14 amino acids. V dropped 8 bases and J dropped 1; count of bases not matched to a gene: 7. The germline V gene has CDR1 MNHEY and CDR2 SMNVEV (reference sequence). This CDR3 is CASRVSGGNYGYTF. DNA for the CDR3: TGTGCCAGCCGAGTTTCAGGGGGTAACTATGGCTACACCTTC.

This chain links TRBV6-5 with TRBJ2-3; 7 nucleotides agree with TRBD2. Germline-derived CDR1 and CDR2 are MNHEY and SVGAGI. V shed 2 bases, J shed 1 base, and the junction held 3 bases outside the gene matches. The CDR3 is 15 residues long. CDR3 protein: CASSYRTSGTDTQYF. The CDR3 DNA reads as TGTGCCAGCAGTTACCGAACTAGCGGCACAGATACGCAGTATTTT.

This chain uses TRBV28 with TRBJ1-3; D not resolved. V lost 5 bases to trimming and J lost 2 bases, with 4 bases between them. Germline values: CDR1 MDHEN, CDR2 SYDVKM. CDR3 length equals 12 residues. The CDR3 loop is CASSTAGNTIYF. CDR3 in DNA: TGTGCCAGCAGTACGGCTGGAAACACCATATATTTT.

The chain carries TRBV28 and TRBJ1-5; no clear D gene. Germline V gene data show CDR1 as MDHEN and CDR2 as SYDVKM. Trimming shortened V by 4 bases and J by 8 bases, and 6 bases separated the two germline ends. This CDR3 has 11 residues. The CDR3 bases are TGTGCCAGCAGTTCGGTAGAGCCCCAGCATTTT. This gives the protein CASSSVEPQHF. Supplemented by reference TRBV28 and TRBJ1-5, the full variable domain reads DVKVTQSSRYLVKRTGEKVFLECVQDMDHENMFWYRQDPGLGLRLIYFSYDVKMKEKGDIPEGYSVSREKKERFSLILESASTNQTSMYLCASSSVEPQHFGDGTRLSIL.

V is TRBV7-2 and J is TRBJ2-5; maybe TRBD2 (5 bases). The CDR3 sequence is 15 residues long. Per germline, CDR1 SGHTA and CDR2 FQGNSA. Between the trimmed V and J ends, which lost 4 bases and 5 bases, there was a span of 17 bases. In nucleotides, the CDR3 is TGTGCCAGCAGCTCCGGTCTAGGCGGGTGGGAGACCCAGTACTTC. Its translation is CASSSGLGGWETQYF.

The chain recombines TRBV4-1 with TRBJ1-1; the D gene is possibly TRBD1 (6 bases). There are 16 residues in the CDR3. Germline V CDR1 and CDR2: MGHRA, YSYEKL. Trimming left V 5 bases short and J 2 bases short, with 18 bases between. CDR3 in amino acids: CASSNRDIAPNTEAFF. CDR3 coding DNA: TGCGCCAGCAGCAACCGGGACATTGCCCCTAACACTGAAGCTTTCTTT.

This chain joins TRBV19 and TRBJ2-2; 8 positions match TRBD2. Germline lookup yields CDR1 LNHDA and CDR2 SQIVND (reference sequence). The CDR3 has 15 amino acids. The V and J ends lost 3 bases and 6 bases, in that order; junction bases with no gene match: 6. In nucleotides, the CDR3 is TGTGCCAGTAGTATCGGTGTAGCGGGACCCGGGGAGCTGTTTTTT. This encodes CASSIGVAGPGELFF.

This chain uses TRBV7-9 with TRBJ2-3; D may be TRBD1 (7 bases). The CDR3 covers 15 residues. The germline V gene encodes CDR1 SEHNR and CDR2 FQNEAQ (reference sequence). The V end was cut by 5 bases, the J end by 1 base, with 13 bases between. CDR3 DNA: TGTGCCAGCAGCCCAGGGGGGTCCGGCACAGATACGCAGTATTTT. Protein sequence: CASSPGGSGTDTQYF.

This chain connects TRBV11-2 to TRBJ2-3; maybe TRBD1 (5 bases). There are 16 residues in the CDR3. Trimming took 1 base from V and 2 from J, leaving 13 bases between them. Germline V gene lookup returns CDR1 SGHAT and CDR2 FQNNGV. As DNA, the CDR3 is TGTGCCAGCAGCTTAGGGGGCAGGACGTCCACAGATACGCAGTATTTT. Translation: CASSLGGRTSTDTQYF.

The CDR3, as DNA: TGCGCCAGCAGCTGGATGACTAGCGGGTTCACAGATACGCAGTATTTT. It codes for CASSWMTSGFTDTQYF. V usage is TRBV5-1 and J usage is TRBJ2-3, with TRBD2 matching over 10 bases. Per germline, CDR1 SGHRS and CDR2 YFSETQ. Losses at the gene ends were 3 bases for V and 2 bases for J; bases not matched to a gene: 6. This CDR3 spans 16 amino acids.

This clone was observed once. The rearrangement joins TRBV9 to TRBJ2-2; 9 positions match TRBD1. CDR3 length equals 16 residues. V dropped 4 bases and J dropped 5; count of bases not matched to a gene: 9. CDR1 is SGDLS and CDR2 is YYNGEE in the germline V gene. The CDR3 sequence is CASSSPGQGRTGELFF. Here the CDR3 DNA reads TGTGCCAGCAGCTCACCCGGACAGGGGAGAACCGGGGAGCTGTTTTTT. Looking up the rest from reference TRBV9 and TRBJ2-2 gives the full variable domain: DSGVTQTPKHLITATGQRVTLRCSPRSGDLSVYWYQQSLDQGLQFLIQYYNGEERAKGNILERFSAQQFPDLHSELNLSSLELGDSALYFCASSSPGQGRTGELFFGEGSRLTVL.

This chain connects TRBV15 to TRBJ1-4, with 7 bases matching TRBD1. Germline CDR1 LNHNV, CDR2 YYDKDF (reference sequence). The length of the CDR3 is 14 residues. J gave up 4 bases and V 5 bases, and 4 bases lay outside the gene matches. The CDR3 region has the DNA TGTGCCACCAGCTGGGGACAGAATAATGAAAAACTGTTTTTT. As protein: CATSWGQNNEKLFF.

V gene TRBV4-2 combines with J gene TRBJ2-1, with TRBD2 matching over 12 bases. The germline gives CDR1 LGHNA, CDR2 YNFKEQ. The V segment lost 1 base and the J segment 0 bases; nucleotides outside the gene matches: 7. The CDR3 contains 19 residues. The CDR3 is CASSQATSGGRSSYNEQFF. The CDR3 bases are TGTGCCAGCAGCCAAGCTACTAGCGGGGGGCGGAGCTCCTACAATGAGCAGTTCTTC.

V and J are TRBV28 and TRBJ1-5; 7 nucleotides match TRBD1. The CDR3 is 15 amino acids. Losses at the gene ends were 5 bases for V and 4 bases for J; bases not matched to a gene: 8. In germline, CDR1 is MDHEN, CDR2 SYDVKM. Here the CDR3 reads CASSVGTARNQPQHF. The CDR3 region has the DNA TGTGCCAGCAGTGTCGGGACAGCTAGAAATCAGCCCCAGCATTTT.

This chain links TRBV21-1 with TRBJ1-1; the table names TRBD1, a call not compared with the DNA. TRBV21-1 is an annotated pseudogene. The CDR3 contains 17 residues. The chain's CDR3 is CASSKKRPRTGRFEAFF. For the CDR3, the DNA is TGTGCCAGCAGCAAAAAAAGGCCTCGGACAGGGAGATTTGAAGCTTTCTTT.

The rearrangement uses TRBV11-2 and TRBJ2-3, with 12 bases fitting TRBD1. V was clipped by 1 base and J by 6 bases; unmatched bases: 2. CDR3 length equals 15 residues. Germline values: CDR1 SGHAT, CDR2 FQNNGV. CDR3 coding DNA: TGTGCCAGCAGCTTAGGGGGACAGGGGGCTGATACGCAGTATTTT. Amino acids: CASSLGGQGADTQYF.

This clone was picked up a small number of times. The same CDR3 arises from other DNA sequences in this sample as well. The chain carries TRBV2 and TRBJ1-5; a possible D gene is TRBD1 (5 bases). There are 14 residues in the CDR3. Germline V lookup: CDR1 SNHLY, CDR2 FYNNEI. The V end lost 8 bases, the J end lost 0 bases, and 11 bases lay between the germline ends. The CDR3 DNA sequence: TGTGCCAGCCGGGGGGGGAATAGCAATCAGCCCCAGCATTTT. It translates to CASRGGNSNQPQHF.

Regarding this clone: The identical CDR3 is also encoded by other nucleotide sequences in the sample. CDR3 sequence (DNA): TGCAGCGTCGGAGGAGGGGAGCAGTTCTTC. It yields the protein CSVGGGEQFF. The chain has TRBV29-1 and TRBJ2-1, with D possibly being TRBD2 (6 bases). The CDR3 loop spans 10 amino acids. Germline assignment: CDR1 SQVTM and CDR2 ANQGSEA. V gave up 6 bases and J gave up 10 bases, with 10 bases separating them.

The J gene is TRBJ1-1, the V gene TRBV7-3; weak D call: TRBD1 (5 bases). Germline V gives CDR1 SGHTA, CDR2 FQGTGA. The V and J ends lost 5 bases and 0 bases respectively, with 10 bases between them. The CDR3 extends over 14 amino acids. CDR3 DNA sequence: TGTGCCAGCAGCCGCGGGGGGATGAACACTGAAGCTTTCTTT. Translating gives CASSRGGMNTEAFF.